This TCR beta chain was observed in a study of T cell changes during pregnancy in multiple sclerosis. Method: immunoSEQ multiplex PCR; TCRdb's copy keeps in-frame clones and lacks some. The sample has about 30,000 clones, 85% to 95% seen once. The germline V and J ends were trimmed by 0 bases and 2 bases, with 11 bases remaining between them. The CDR3 consists of 16 residues. Germline V gene sequence: CDR1 MNHEY, CDR2 SVGAGI. This TCR was sampled from a female donor with multiple sclerosis, enrolled in a pregnancy study. The rearrangement uses TRBV6-5 and TRBJ2-1, with D hard to call. The starting material was CD8+ T cells from peripheral blood mononuclear cells, obtained before pregnancy. CDR3: CASSYSQASPYNEQFF. CDR3 DNA sequence: TGTGCCAGCAGTTACTCGCAAGCTTCCCCCTACAATGAGCAGTTCTTC.